These 2 T cell receptor beta chains were all obtained from the same sample, sequenced in a study of cytomegalovirus exposure and HLA in healthy donors. The data were produced by immunoSEQ multiplex PCR, yet TCRdb's version contains in-frame clones alone and is incomplete. The table lists tens of thousands of clones, roughly 85% of them singletons, with over 6.5% in the top ten. The source material was PBMCs. Receptors were obtained from a woman aged 25-40 years in good health and CMV-seronegative.

V gene TRBV27 combines with J gene TRBJ1-2; D gene uncertain. V lost 1 base, J lost 3 bases, and 9 bases lay in between. The CDR3 consists of 14 residues. CDR1 is MNHEY and CDR2 is SMNVEV in the germline V gene (reference sequence). CDR3 nucleotide sequence: TGTGCCAGCAGTTTATACTTTAGTGACTATGGCTACACCTTC. It is translated as CASSLYFSDYGYTF.

The chain is built from TRBV4-1 and TRBJ2-7, with a tentative D call TRBD1 (5 bases). With 4 bases removed from V and 4 bases from J, the gap between germline ends came to 11 bases. The CDR3 runs to 13 residues. Germline V gives CDR1 MGHRA, CDR2 YSYEKL. The chain's CDR3 is CASSPKTGYEQYF. CDR3 in DNA: TGCGCCAGCAGCCCTAAAACAGGTTACGAGCAGTACTTC.